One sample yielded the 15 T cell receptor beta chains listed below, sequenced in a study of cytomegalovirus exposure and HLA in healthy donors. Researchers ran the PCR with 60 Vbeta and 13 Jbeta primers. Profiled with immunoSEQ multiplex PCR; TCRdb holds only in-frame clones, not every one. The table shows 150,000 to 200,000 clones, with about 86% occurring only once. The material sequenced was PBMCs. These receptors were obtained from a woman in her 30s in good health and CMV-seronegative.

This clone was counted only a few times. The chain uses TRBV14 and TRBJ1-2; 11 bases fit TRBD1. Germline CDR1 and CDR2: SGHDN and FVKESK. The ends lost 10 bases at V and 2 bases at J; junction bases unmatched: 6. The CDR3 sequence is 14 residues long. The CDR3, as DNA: TGTGCCACCCAGCGGACAGGGGGCAACTATGGCTACACCTTC. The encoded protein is CATQRTGGNYGYTF. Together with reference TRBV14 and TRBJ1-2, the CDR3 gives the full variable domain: EAGVTQFPSHSVIEKGQTVTLRCDPISGHDNLYWYRRVMGKEIKFLLHFVKESKQDESGMPNNRFLAERTGGTYSTLKVQPAELEDSGVYFCATQRTGGNYGYTFGSGTRLTVV.

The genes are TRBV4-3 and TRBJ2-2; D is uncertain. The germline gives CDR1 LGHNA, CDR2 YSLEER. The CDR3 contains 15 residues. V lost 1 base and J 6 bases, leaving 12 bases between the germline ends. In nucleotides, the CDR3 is TGCGCCAGCAGCCAAGCACCAGTTGATGCCGGGGAGCTGTTTTTT. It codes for CASSQAPVDAGELFF.

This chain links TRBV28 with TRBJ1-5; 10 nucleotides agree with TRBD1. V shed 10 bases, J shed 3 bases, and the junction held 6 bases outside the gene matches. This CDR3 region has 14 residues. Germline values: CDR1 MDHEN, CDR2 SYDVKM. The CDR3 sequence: CATTGQGVNQPQHF. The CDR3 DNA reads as TGTGCCACCACAGGACAGGGGGTCAATCAGCCCCAGCATTTT. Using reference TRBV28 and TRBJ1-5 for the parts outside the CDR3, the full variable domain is DVKVTQSSRYLVKRTGEKVFLECVQDMDHENMFWYRQDPGLGLRLIYFSYDVKMKEKGDIPEGYSVSREKKERFSLILESASTNQTSMYLCATTGQGVNQPQHFGDGTRLSIL.

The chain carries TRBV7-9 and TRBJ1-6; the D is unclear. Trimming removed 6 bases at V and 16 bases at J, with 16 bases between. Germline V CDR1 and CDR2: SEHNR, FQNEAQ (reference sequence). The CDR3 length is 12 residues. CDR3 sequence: CASSLLGRQLHF. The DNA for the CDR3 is TGTGCCAGCAGTCTACTGGGCAGGCAACTCCACTTT.

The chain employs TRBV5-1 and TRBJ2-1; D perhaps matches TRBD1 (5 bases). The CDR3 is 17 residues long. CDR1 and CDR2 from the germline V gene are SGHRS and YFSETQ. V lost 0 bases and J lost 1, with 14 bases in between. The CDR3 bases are TGCGCCAGCAGCTTGGCTGGCAGGGTAGGGTCCTACAATGAGCAGTTCTTC. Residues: CASSLAGRVGSYNEQFF.

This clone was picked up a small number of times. The CDR3 DNA follows: TGTGCCAGCAGCTTAGAAGAGTTAAGTTCATACAATGAGCAGTTCTTC. Protein product: CASSLEELSSYNEQFF. The chain is built from TRBV7-9 and TRBJ2-1, with D unresolved. V shed 1 base and J shed 4 bases, with 14 bases lying between them. CDR1 is SEHNR and CDR2 is FQNEAQ in the germline V gene (reference sequence). The length of the CDR3 is 16 residues.

The CDR3 spells CASSQGWGQDIQYF. CDR3 in DNA: TGCGCCAGCAGCCAAGGATGGGGACAGGACATTCAGTACTTC. This sequence joins TRBV4-1 and TRBJ2-4; TRBD1 agrees at 8 bases. Germline V gives CDR1 MGHRA, CDR2 YSYEKL. CDR3 length: 14 amino acids. J was trimmed by 8 bases and V by 1 base; bases with no gene match: 4.

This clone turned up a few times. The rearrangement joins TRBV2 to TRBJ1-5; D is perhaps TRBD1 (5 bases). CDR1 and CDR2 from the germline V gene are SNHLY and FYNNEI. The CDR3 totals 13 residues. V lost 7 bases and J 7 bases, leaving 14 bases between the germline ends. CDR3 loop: CASTIQGGQPQHF. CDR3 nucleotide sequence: TGTGCCAGCACAATTCAGGGAGGGCAGCCCCAGCATTTT.

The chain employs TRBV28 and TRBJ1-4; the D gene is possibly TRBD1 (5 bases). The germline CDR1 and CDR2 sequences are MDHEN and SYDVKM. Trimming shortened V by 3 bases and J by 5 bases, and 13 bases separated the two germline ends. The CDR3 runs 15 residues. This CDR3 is CASSFGGINNEKLFF. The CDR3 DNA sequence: TGTGCCAGCAGTTTCGGGGGTATAAACAATGAAAAACTGTTTTTT.

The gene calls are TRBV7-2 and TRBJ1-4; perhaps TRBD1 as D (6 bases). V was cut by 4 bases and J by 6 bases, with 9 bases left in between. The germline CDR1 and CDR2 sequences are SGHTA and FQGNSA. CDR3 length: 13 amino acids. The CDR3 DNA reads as TGTGCCAGCAGCTACCGGACAGATGAAAAACTGTTTTTT. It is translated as CASSYRTDEKLFF.

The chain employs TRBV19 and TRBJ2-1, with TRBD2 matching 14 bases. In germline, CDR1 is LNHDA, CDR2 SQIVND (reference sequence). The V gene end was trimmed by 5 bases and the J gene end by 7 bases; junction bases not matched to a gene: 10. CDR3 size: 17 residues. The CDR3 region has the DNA TGTGCCAGTAGTGACCCCCTTGGGACTAGCGGGAGAAATGAGCAGTTCTTC. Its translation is CASSDPLGTSGRNEQFF.

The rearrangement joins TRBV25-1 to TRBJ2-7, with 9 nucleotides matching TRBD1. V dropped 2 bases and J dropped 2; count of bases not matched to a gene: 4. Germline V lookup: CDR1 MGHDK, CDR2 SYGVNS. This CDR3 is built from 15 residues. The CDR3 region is CASSEPGQGAYEQYF. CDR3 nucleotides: TGTGCCAGCAGTGAACCGGGACAGGGTGCCTACGAGCAGTACTTC.

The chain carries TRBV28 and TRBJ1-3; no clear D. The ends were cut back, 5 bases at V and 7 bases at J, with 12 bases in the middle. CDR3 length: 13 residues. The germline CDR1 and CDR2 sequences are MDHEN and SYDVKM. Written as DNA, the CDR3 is TGTGCCAGCAGTCCTGAGTCCTACAACACCATATATTTT. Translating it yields CASSPESYNTIYF.

This CDR3 reads CASSLSPGNTEAFF. The CDR3 region has the DNA TGTGCCAGCAGCTTATCCCCGGGTAACACTGAAGCTTTCTTT. J is TRBJ1-1 and V is TRBV7-7, with D unresolved. Germline V gene data show CDR1 as SSHAT and CDR2 as FNYEAQ (reference sequence). This CDR3 is built from 14 residues. Between the trimmed V and J ends, which lost 2 bases and 2 bases, there was a span of 9 bases.

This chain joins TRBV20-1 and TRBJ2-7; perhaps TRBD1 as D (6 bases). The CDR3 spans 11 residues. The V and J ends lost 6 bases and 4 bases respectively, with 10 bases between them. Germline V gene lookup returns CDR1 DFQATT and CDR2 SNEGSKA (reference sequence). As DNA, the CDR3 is TGCAGTGCCCCGGACAGTTACGAGCAGTACTTC. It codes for CSAPDSYEQYF.